This T cell receptor (beta chain) came from a study of response to subunit inactivated influenza vaccine. Study findings and constraints: Each seasonal influenza vaccination, the authors suggested, recruits few new T cells.

A note on this clonotype: Antigen specificity is unknown.

V was clipped by 5 bases and J by 2 bases, with 15 bases between them. CDR1 and CDR2 from the germline V gene are SGHVS and FQNEAQ. The CDR3 has 16 amino acids. TCRdb fed the RT-PCR reads into MiXCR, producing one record per CDR3 protein. The data contain a few hundred thousand distinct CDR3 sequences, approximately 10% of them singletons. This chain uses TRBV7-8 with TRBJ1-4; D is perhaps TRBD1 (6 bases). This sample comprised PBMCs from blood, obtained 40 to 50 days after vaccination. This receptor was obtained from a middle-aged man who received an inactivated influenza vaccine. The chain's CDR3 is CASSALRGKTNEKLFF. As DNA, the CDR3 is TGTGCCAGCAGCGCCCTGAGGGGGAAGACTAATGAAAAACTGTTTTTT.